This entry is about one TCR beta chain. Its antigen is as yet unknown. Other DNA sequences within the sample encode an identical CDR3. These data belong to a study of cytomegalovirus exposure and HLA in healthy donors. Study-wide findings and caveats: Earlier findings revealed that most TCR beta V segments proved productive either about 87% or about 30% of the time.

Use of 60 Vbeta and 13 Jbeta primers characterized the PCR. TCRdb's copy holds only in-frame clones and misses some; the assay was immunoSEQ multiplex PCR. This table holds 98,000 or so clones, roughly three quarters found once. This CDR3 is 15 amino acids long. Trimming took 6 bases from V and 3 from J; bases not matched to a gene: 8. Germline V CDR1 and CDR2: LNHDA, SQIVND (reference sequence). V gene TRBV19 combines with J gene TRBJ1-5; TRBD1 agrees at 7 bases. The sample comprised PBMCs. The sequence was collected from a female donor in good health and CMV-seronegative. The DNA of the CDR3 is TGTGCCAGTAGCCCAGGGGGACGTTCCAATCAGCCCCAGCATTTT. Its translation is CASSPGGRSNQPQHF. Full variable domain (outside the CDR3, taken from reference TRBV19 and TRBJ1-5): DGGITQSPKYLFRKEGQNVTLSCEQNLNHDAMYWYRQDPGQGLRLIYYSQIVNDFQKGDIAEGYSVSREKKESFPLTVTSAQKNPTAFYLCASSPGGRSNQPQHFGDGTRLSIL.